These 31 T cell receptor beta chains share one sample of origin, sequenced in a study of breast tumors, draining lymph nodes, adjacent tissues. Breast cancer patients provided tissue from their axillary draining lymph nodes. In TCRdb, the multiplex PCR reads were re-called with MiXCR into one record per CDR3 protein. The sample lists around 120,000 distinct CDR3 sequences, just under 20% occurring once. The sequencing input was axillary lymph node tissue. Source of these receptors: a female donor with breast cancer. Some clones in this sample may be carry-over from other donors' samples.

Remarks on this clonotype: A much bigger clone sits one base away, suggesting this may be a read error. The chain couples TRBV5-8 to TRBJ1-4, with D hard to call. V lost 0 bases, J lost 5 bases, and 8 bases lay in between. This CDR3 has 14 residues. In germline, CDR1 is SGHTS, CDR2 YDEGEE. The CDR3: CASSLGGVNEKLFF. CDR3 DNA: TGTGCCAGCAGCTTGGGCGGCGTGAATGAAAAACTGTTTTTT.

The J gene is TRBJ1-1, the V gene TRBV5-1, with a weak D call TRBD1 (5 bases). Trimming pared 1 base from V and 0 bases from J, leaving 7 bases between. This CDR3 spans 14 amino acids. The germline gives CDR1 SGHRS, CDR2 YFSETQ. CDR3 nucleotide sequence: TGCGCCAGCAGCTTGACAGGCCTGAACACTGAAGCTTTCTTT. Amino acid sequence: CASSLTGLNTEAFF.

The table lists this clonotype with many counts. V and J are TRBV5-1 and TRBJ1-4; no clear D gene. CDR1 is SGHRS and CDR2 is YFSETQ in the germline V gene. The CDR3 spans 10 residues. The CDR3 bases are TGCGTCCCATATCGAGAAAAACTGTTTTTT. It is translated as CVPYREKLFF.

This clonotype was recorded at least ten times. The chain uses TRBV7-9 and TRBJ2-5; TRBD2 matches 13 bases. Germline CDR1 is SEHNR and CDR2 is FQNEAQ (reference sequence). V shed 5 bases, J shed 5 bases, and the junction held 5 bases outside the gene matches. The CDR3 length is 15 residues. The CDR3 DNA sequence: TGTGCCAGCAGCACGGGACTAGCGGGGACGGAGACCCAGTACTTC. Amino acids: CASSTGLAGTETQYF.

This clonotype was detected many times. V is TRBV11-3 and J is TRBJ2-3; D not resolved. Trimming stripped 0 bases from V and 4 bases from J, with 2 bases between. The CDR3 is 12 residues long. The germline V gene has CDR1 SGHNT and CDR2 YENEEA. The CDR3 nucleotides are TGTGCCAGCAGCTTAGATCCAGATACGCAGTATTTT. It is translated as CASSLDPDTQYF.

This clonotype was observed at least ten times. This chain links TRBV6-6 with TRBJ2-3; D is ambiguous. This CDR3 region has 16 residues. Between the trimmed V and J ends, which lost 5 bases and 4 bases, there was a span of 19 bases. The germline V gene has CDR1 MNHNY and CDR2 SVGAGI (reference sequence). The CDR3 DNA is TGTGCCAGCAGTACCCAAGCAAGGGCCGGCGCAGATACGCAGTATTTT. Translation gives CASSTQARAGADTQYF.

This clonotype was detected ten times or more. J is TRBJ1-4 and V is TRBV7-9, with a possible D match to TRBD1 (5 bases). The V gene lost 0 bases and the J gene lost 7 bases, with 9 bases spanning the gap. The CDR3 is made up of 14 amino acids. The germline V gene encodes CDR1 SEHNR and CDR2 FQNEAQ (reference sequence). CDR3 coding DNA: TGTGCCAGCAGCTTAGCAGGGGCTGGTGAAAAACTGTTTTTT. Translation gives CASSLAGAGEKLFF.

This clonotype was seen at least ten times. The rearrangement joins TRBV5-1 to TRBJ2-3, with 8 positions matching TRBD1. With 6 bases clipped from V and 1 base from J, the junction kept 4 bases outside the gene matches. CDR1 is SGHRS and CDR2 is YFSETQ in the germline V gene. This CDR3 is built from 14 residues. The CDR3 is CASTPGQGTDTQYF. Here the CDR3 DNA reads TGCGCCAGCACCCCGGGACAGGGCACAGATACGCAGTATTTT. The complete variable domain, with remaining parts taken from reference TRBV5-1 and TRBJ2-3, reads KAGVTQTPRYLIKTRGQQVTLSCSPISGHRSVSWYQQTPGQGLQFLFEYFSETQRNKGNFPGRFSGRQFSNSRSEMNVSTLELGDSALYLCASTPGQGTDTQYFGPGTRLTVL.

Many counts were recorded for this clonotype. The J gene is TRBJ2-7, the V gene TRBV6-6; perhaps TRBD1 as D (5 bases). There are 14 residues in the CDR3. The germline CDR1 and CDR2 sequences are MNHNY and SVGAGI (reference sequence). Trimming removed 5 bases from V and 1 base from J, with 12 bases in between. This chain's CDR3 is CASSRVTVSYEQYF. The CDR3 bases are TGTGCCAGCAGTCGAGTGACAGTTTCCTACGAGCAGTACTTC.

V usage is TRBV3-1 and J usage is TRBJ1-1, with 8 bases that match TRBD1. V gave up 3 bases and J gave up 10 bases; unmatched junction bases: 4. The CDR3 has 12 amino acids. Germline CDR1 and CDR2: LGHDT and YNNKEL (reference sequence). The CDR3 bases are TGTGCCAGCAGCCAGAGGACAGGGCGAGCTTTCTTT. Its protein product is CASSQRTGRAFF.

As for this clonotype: A much bigger clone sits one base away, suggesting this may be a read error. In this CDR3 the conserved last residue, phenylalanine or tryptophan, is missing, so a read error is likely. V gene TRBV20-1 combines with J gene TRBJ1-5, with 10 bases identical to TRBD1. The germline V gene has CDR1 DFQATT and CDR2 SNEGSKA (reference sequence). With 4 bases clipped from V and 7 bases from J, the junction kept 10 bases outside the gene matches. CDR3 length: 15 residues. DNA for the CDR3: TGCAGTGCTACCGAGACAGGGGGCGCTGGACAGCCCCAGCATTTA. Protein: CSATETGGAGQPQHL.

This clonotype has only one observation. Given the absence of the conserved phenylalanine or tryptophan at the CDR3 end, a read error is likely. The rearrangement uses TRBV2 and TRBJ2-5; the D gene could be TRBD1 or TRBD2 (5 bases each). Germline V gene lookup returns CDR1 SNHLY and CDR2 FYNNEI. The length of the CDR3 is 14 residues. Trimming removed 5 bases from V and 4 bases from J, with 14 bases in between. For the CDR3, the DNA is TGTGCCAGCAGTAAGGGACCAGAGGGAGAGACCCAGTACTCC. Its translation is CASSKGPEGETQYS.

This clonotype was counted once. A much larger clone differs from this one at a single base, so this may be a read error. The chain is built from TRBV5-1 and TRBJ1-4, with D possibly matching TRBD1 (5 bases). The CDR3 is 14 amino acids. The germline CDR1 and CDR2 sequences are SGHRS and YFSETQ. CDR3 residues: CASSIGTDNGKLFF. CDR3 DNA: TGCGCCAGCAGCATCGGGACGGATAATGGAAAACTGTTTTTT.

This clonotype was seen many times. The chain employs TRBV2 and TRBJ2-7; 15 nucleotides agree with TRBD2. With V trimmed by 8 bases and J by 7 bases, 3 bases remained unmatched. Germline V gene lookup returns CDR1 SNHLY and CDR2 FYNNEI. This CDR3 is built from 13 residues. The CDR3 here is CASGTSGRMEQYF. In nucleotides, the CDR3 is TGTGCCAGCGGGACTAGCGGGAGGATGGAGCAGTACTTC. Variable domain in full (rest from reference TRBV2 and TRBJ2-7): EPEVTQTPSHQVTQMGQEVILRCVPISNHLYFYWYRQILGQKVEFLVSFYNNEISEKSEIFDDQFSVERPDGSNFTLKIRSTKLEDSAMYFCASGTSGRMEQYFGPGTRLTVT.

This clonotype came up many times. At one of its ends the junction is not consistent with the germline gene, which may arise from a read error. This chain joins TRBV20-1 and TRBJ1-5; D not resolved. Germline CDR1 reads DFQATT; CDR2 reads SNEGSKA (reference sequence). The CDR3 spans 13 residues. Here the CDR3 reads CSAQLYSKQPQHF. CDR3 in DNA: TGCAGTGCTCAGCTTTATAGCAAGCAGCCCCAGCATTTT.

Points on this clonotype: A much bigger clone sits one base away, suggesting this may be a read error. This CDR3 reads CGVERDYGYTF. CDR3 DNA sequence: TGCGGCGTTGAGAGGGACTATGGCTACACCTTC. This chain joins TRBV29-1 and TRBJ1-2; D not resolved. This CDR3 spans 11 amino acids. Germline CDR1 reads SQVTM; CDR2 reads ANQGSEA.

Many counts were recorded for this clonotype. This chain connects TRBV20-1 to TRBJ2-2; D call uncertain. Trimming left V 8 bases short and J 2 bases short, with 9 bases between. This CDR3 has 12 residues. The germline CDR1 and CDR2 sequences are DFQATT and SNEGSKA (reference sequence). The CDR3 loop reads CSYKFNTGELFF. The CDR3 bases are TGCAGTTATAAGTTCAACACCGGGGAGCTGTTTTTT.

This clonotype was counted many times. V is TRBV6-5 and J is TRBJ1-3; D is unresolved. Trimming removed 2 bases at V and 0 bases at J, with 11 bases between. There are 16 residues in the CDR3. Germline V gives CDR1 MNHEY, CDR2 SVGAGI. For the CDR3, the DNA is TGTGCCAGCAGTTACATCTTGCCGAGCTCTGGAAACACCATATATTTT. Amino acids: CASSYILPSSGNTIYF.

This clonotype has a count of ten or more. The chain couples TRBV19 to TRBJ2-7; maybe TRBD1 (6 bases). CDR1 and CDR2 from the germline V gene are LNHDA and SQIVND (reference sequence). The CDR3 has 14 residues. The V and J ends lost 1 base and 4 bases respectively, with 11 bases between them. In DNA form, the CDR3 reads TGTGCCAGTAGTATAGGGGCAGGGGATTACGAGCAGTACTTC. It yields the protein CASSIGAGDYEQYF.

This clonotype occurred a few times. The V and J genes are TRBV20-1 and TRBJ2-2; D assignment may be TRBD1 or TRBD2 (5 bases each). This CDR3 is 15 amino acids long. In germline, CDR1 is DFQATT, CDR2 SNEGSKA (reference sequence). With 3 bases removed from V and 2 bases from J, the gap between germline ends came to 13 bases. As DNA, the CDR3 is TGCAGTGCTAGGGAAACAGGAGGCAACACCGGGGAGCTGTTTTTT. Translating gives CSARETGGNTGELFF.

This clonotype was seen at least ten times. The junction does not match germline at one end; this may be a read error. The chain uses TRBV4-1 and TRBJ2-1; either TRBD1 or TRBD2 may fit D (5 bases each). The CDR3 contains 15 residues. CDR1 MGHRA and CDR2 YSYEKL come from the germline V gene. CDR3 sequence (DNA): TGCGCCAGCAGCCAACGGGGCCGCTCCGACAATGAGCAGTTCTTC. This sequence encodes CASSQRGRSDNEQFF.

This clonotype was counted many times. The genes are TRBV5-1 and TRBJ2-7; TRBD1 matches at 7 bases. CDR3 length: 13 residues. Germline CDR1 is SGHRS and CDR2 is YFSETQ. With 6 bases clipped from V and 2 bases from J, the junction kept 5 bases outside the gene matches. CDR3 sequence reads: CASKRQGAYEQYF. CDR3 in DNA: TGCGCCAGCAAGCGTCAGGGGGCCTACGAGCAGTACTTC.

This clonotype was counted at least ten times. The V and J genes are TRBV7-2 and TRBJ1-3; a possible D gene is TRBD1 (5 bases). The V end lost 8 bases, the J end lost 4 bases, and 15 bases lay between the germline ends. This CDR3 is built from 14 residues. Germline lookup yields CDR1 SGHTA and CDR2 FQGNSA. Here the CDR3 DNA reads TGTGCCAGCGGCCGACAGAGAAAAGGAAACACCATATATTTT. Translation gives CASGRQRKGNTIYF.

This clonotype was recorded at least ten times. The V call is TRBV11-3, the J call TRBJ2-3; D gene unclear. The germline V and J ends were trimmed by 3 bases and 0 bases, with 7 bases remaining between them. The CDR3 runs to 14 residues. Germline CDR1 SGHNT, CDR2 YENEEA. The CDR3 loop is CASSFGKSTDTQYF. The CDR3 coding sequence is TGTGCCAGCAGCTTTGGCAAAAGCACAGATACGCAGTATTTT.

V usage is TRBV5-6 and J usage is TRBJ2-6, with D perhaps matching TRBD2 (5 bases). The V gene lost 6 bases and the J gene lost 3 bases, with 16 bases spanning the gap. The CDR3 is 16 residues long. Germline V gives CDR1 SGHDT, CDR2 YYEEEE. The CDR3 nucleotides are TGTGCCAGCACCTCGTGGAGGACGGATGGGGCCAACGTCCTGACTTTC. Translating gives CASTSWRTDGANVLTF.

This clonotype was seen a few times. This chain links TRBV5-4 with TRBJ2-5, with 7 bases that match TRBD2. Germline CDR1 SGHNT, CDR2 YYREEE (reference sequence). This CDR3 has 17 residues. J was trimmed by 5 bases and V by 0 bases; bases with no gene match: 13. For the CDR3, the DNA is TGTGCCAGCAGCTTGGGCGGGGGTAGTGCTGCCTCGGAGACCCAGTACTTC. Amino acid sequence: CASSLGGGSAASETQYF.

This clonotype came up many times. This sequence joins TRBV5-8 and TRBJ2-3; D possibly uses TRBD1 or TRBD2 (5 bases each). The CDR3 runs to 15 residues. V was cut by 0 bases and J by 4 bases, with 12 bases left in between. Germline V lookup: CDR1 SGHTS, CDR2 YDEGEE. CDR3 in amino acids: CASSLAAGRADTQYF. CDR3 DNA: TGTGCCAGCAGCTTGGCCGCAGGGCGGGCAGATACGCAGTATTTT.

The chain carries TRBV6-5 and TRBJ1-2; D might be TRBD1 (5 bases). Germline CDR1 MNHEY, CDR2 SVGAGI. The CDR3 sequence is 11 residues long. V was pared by 7 bases and J by 4 bases, with 7 bases between. In DNA, the CDR3 is TGTGCCAGCAAAAGGGGCTATGGCTACACCTTC. Residues: CASKRGYGYTF.

This chain links TRBV19 with TRBJ1-1, with 8 bases lining up with TRBD1. Per germline, CDR1 LNHDA and CDR2 SQIVND (reference sequence). The CDR3 is 15 residues long. Trimming cost V 6 bases and J 4 bases; bases outside gene matches: 10. CDR3 region: CASRLKTGVVTEAFF. The CDR3 DNA reads as TGTGCCAGTAGATTGAAGACAGGGGTGGTCACTGAAGCTTTCTTT.

This clonotype was seen many times. The gene calls are TRBV11-2 and TRBJ1-5, with D perhaps matching TRBD1 (6 bases). CDR3 size: 12 residues. CDR1 SGHAT and CDR2 FQNNGV come from the germline V gene. Between the trimmed V and J ends, which lost 5 bases and 8 bases, there was a span of 10 bases. Here the CDR3 DNA reads TGTGCCAGCAGCGAGGACAGCAAGCCCCAGCATTTT. Protein sequence: CASSEDSKPQHF.

A note on this clonotype: A much larger clone is a single base away; this may be a read error. CDR3: CASTGDLYGNTF. CDR3 in DNA: TGCGCCAGCACCGGGGACCTCTATGGCAACACCTTC. This chain uses TRBV10-2 with TRBJ1-2; a weak D match, TRBD1 (5 bases). The CDR3 is 12 amino acids. CDR1 WSHSY and CDR2 SAAADI come from the germline V gene.